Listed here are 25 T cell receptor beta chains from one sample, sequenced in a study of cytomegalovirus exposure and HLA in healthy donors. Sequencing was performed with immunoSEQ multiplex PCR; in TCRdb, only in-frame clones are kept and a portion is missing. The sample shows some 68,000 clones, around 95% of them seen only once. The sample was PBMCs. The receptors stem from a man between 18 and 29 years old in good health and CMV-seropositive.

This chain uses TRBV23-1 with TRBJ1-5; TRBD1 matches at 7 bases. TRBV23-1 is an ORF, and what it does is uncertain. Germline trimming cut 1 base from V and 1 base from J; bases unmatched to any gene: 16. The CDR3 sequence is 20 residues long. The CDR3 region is CASSQFPKFQTDRSNQPQHF. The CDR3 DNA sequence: TGCGCCAGCAGTCAATTCCCCAAATTCCAGACGGACAGGAGCAATCAGCCCCAGCATTTT.

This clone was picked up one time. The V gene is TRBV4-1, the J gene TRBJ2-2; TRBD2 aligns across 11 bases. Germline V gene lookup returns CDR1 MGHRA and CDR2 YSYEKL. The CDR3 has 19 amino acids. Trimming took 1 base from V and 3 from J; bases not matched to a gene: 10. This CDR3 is CASSQGPTSGGTYTGELFF. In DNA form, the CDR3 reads TGCGCCAGCAGCCAAGGGCCCACTAGCGGGGGTACCTACACCGGGGAGCTGTTTTTT.

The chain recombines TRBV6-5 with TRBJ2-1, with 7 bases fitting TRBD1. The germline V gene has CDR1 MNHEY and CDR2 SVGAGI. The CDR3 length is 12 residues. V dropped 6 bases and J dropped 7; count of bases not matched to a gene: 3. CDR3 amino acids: CASRNRGNEQFF. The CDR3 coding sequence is TGTGCCAGCAGGAACAGGGGAAATGAGCAGTTCTTC.

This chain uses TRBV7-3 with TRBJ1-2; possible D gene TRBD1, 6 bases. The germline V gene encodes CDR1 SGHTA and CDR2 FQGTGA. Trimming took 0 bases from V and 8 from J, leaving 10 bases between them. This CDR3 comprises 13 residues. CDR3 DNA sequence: TGTGCCAGCAGCTTAACGTCCGACAGGGGCTACACCTTC. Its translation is CASSLTSDRGYTF. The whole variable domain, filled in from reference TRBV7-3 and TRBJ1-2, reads GAGVSQTPSNKVTEKGKYVELRCDPISGHTALYWYRQSLGQGPEFLIYFQGTGAADDSGLPNDRFFAVRPEGSVSTLKIQRTERGDSAVYLCASSLTSDRGYTFGSGTRLTVV.

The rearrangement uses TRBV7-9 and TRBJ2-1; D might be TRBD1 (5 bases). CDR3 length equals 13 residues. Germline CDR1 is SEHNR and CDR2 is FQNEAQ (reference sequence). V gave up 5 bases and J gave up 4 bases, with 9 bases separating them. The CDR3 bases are TGTGCCAGCAGCGTAAGACAGTACAATGAGCAGTTCTTC. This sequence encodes CASSVRQYNEQFF.

The CDR3 DNA follows: TGTGCCAGCAGCCGCCTTCCCGGGGTATCGAGCAATCAGCCCCAGCATTTT. Residues: CASSRLPGVSSNQPQHF. The V and J genes are TRBV7-8 and TRBJ1-5; D remains ambiguous. V was clipped by 5 bases and J by 1 base, with 18 bases between them. This CDR3 region has 17 residues. CDR1 is SGHVS, CDR2 FQNEAQ, per germline.

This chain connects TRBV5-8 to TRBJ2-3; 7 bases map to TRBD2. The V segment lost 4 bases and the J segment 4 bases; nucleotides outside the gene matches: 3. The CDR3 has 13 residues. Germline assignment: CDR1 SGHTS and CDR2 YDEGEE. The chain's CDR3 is CASSGRAPDTQYF. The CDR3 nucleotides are TGTGCCAGCAGCGGGAGGGCCCCAGATACGCAGTATTTT.

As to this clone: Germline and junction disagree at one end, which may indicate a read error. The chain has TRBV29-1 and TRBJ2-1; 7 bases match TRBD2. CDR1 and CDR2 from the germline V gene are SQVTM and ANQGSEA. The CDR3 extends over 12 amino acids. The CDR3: CSFEGLRNEQFF. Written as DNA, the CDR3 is TGCAGCTTTGAGGGACTACGGAATGAGCAGTTCTTC.

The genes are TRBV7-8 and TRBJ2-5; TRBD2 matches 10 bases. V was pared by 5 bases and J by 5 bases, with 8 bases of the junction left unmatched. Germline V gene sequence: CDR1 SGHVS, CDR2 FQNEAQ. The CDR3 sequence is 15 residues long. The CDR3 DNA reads TGTGCCAGCAGCATCGAGCGGGGGGGTTGGGAGACCCAGTACTTC. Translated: CASSIERGGWETQYF.

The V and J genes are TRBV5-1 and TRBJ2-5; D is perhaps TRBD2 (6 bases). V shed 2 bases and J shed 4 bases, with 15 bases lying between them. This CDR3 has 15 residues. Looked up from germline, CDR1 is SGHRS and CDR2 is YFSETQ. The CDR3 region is CASSLNPGVAETQYF. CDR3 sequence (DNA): TGCGCCAGCAGCTTAAATCCGGGGGTAGCAGAGACCCAGTACTTC.

The CDR3 loop is CASSYQTVRGWSPLHF. In DNA, the CDR3 is TGTGCCAGCAGTTATCAAACGGTTAGGGGATGGTCACCCCTCCACTTT. The rearrangement uses TRBV6-6 and TRBJ1-6; D is perhaps TRBD1 (5 bases). Germline V gives CDR1 MNHNY, CDR2 SVGAGI (reference sequence). The CDR3 has 16 amino acids. Between the trimmed V and J ends, which lost 3 bases and 10 bases, there was a span of 19 bases.

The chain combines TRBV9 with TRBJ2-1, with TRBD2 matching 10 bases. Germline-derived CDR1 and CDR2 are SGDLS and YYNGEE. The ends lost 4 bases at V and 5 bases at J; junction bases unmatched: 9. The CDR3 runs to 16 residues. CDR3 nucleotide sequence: TGTGCCAGCAGCCTTTCTAGGACTAGCGGAGACAATGAGCAGTTCTTC. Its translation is CASSLSRTSGDNEQFF. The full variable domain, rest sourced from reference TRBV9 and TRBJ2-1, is DSGVTQTPKHLITATGQRVTLRCSPRSGDLSVYWYQQSLDQGLQFLIQYYNGEERAKGNILERFSAQQFPDLHSELNLSSLELGDSALYFCASSLSRTSGDNEQFFGPGTRLTVL.

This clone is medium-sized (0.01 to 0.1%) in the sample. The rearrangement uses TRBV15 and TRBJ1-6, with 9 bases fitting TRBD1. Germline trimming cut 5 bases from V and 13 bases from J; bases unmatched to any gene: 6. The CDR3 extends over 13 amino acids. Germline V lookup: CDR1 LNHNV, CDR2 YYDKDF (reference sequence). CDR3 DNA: TGTGCCACCAGCGGGGGACAGGGCCGGCCCCTCCACTTT. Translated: CATSGGQGRPLHF.

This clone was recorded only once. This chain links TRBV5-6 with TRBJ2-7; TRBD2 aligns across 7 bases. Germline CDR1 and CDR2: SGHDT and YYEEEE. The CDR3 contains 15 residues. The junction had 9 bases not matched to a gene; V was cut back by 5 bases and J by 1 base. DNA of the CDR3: TGTGCCAGCAGTCACCGGGGGGTAAGTTCCTACGAGCAGTACTTC. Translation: CASSHRGVSSYEQYF.

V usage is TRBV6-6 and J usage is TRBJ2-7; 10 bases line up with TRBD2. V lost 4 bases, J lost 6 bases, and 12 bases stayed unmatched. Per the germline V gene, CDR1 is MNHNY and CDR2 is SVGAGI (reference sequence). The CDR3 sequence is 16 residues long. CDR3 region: CASSFGLAGGDVEQYF. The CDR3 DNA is TGTGCCAGCAGTTTCGGTTTAGCGGGGGGCGACGTCGAGCAGTACTTC.

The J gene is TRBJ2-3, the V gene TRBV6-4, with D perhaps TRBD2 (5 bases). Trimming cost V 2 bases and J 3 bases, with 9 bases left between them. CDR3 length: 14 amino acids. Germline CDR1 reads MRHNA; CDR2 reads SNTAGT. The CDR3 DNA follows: TGTGCCAGCAGTGACGGACTGTCTACAGATACGCAGTATTTT. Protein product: CASSDGLSTDTQYF.

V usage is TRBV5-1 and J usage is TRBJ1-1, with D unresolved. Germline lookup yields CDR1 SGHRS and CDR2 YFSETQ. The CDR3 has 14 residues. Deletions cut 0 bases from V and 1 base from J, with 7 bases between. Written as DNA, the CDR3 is TGCGCCAGCAGCTTGGCACACCCGAACACTGAAGCTTTCTTT. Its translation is CASSLAHPNTEAFF.

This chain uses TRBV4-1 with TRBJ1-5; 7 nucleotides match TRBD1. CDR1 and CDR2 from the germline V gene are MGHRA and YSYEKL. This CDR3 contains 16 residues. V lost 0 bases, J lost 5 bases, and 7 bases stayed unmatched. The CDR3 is CASSQDVDRVYQPQHF. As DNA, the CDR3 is TGCGCCAGCAGCCAAGATGTAGACAGGGTTTATCAGCCCCAGCATTTT.

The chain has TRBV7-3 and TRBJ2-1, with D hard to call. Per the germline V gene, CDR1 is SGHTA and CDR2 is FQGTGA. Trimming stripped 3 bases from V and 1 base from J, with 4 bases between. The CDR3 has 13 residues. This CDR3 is CASSFRSYNEQFF. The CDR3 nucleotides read TGTGCCAGCAGCTTCCGGTCCTACAATGAGCAGTTCTTC.

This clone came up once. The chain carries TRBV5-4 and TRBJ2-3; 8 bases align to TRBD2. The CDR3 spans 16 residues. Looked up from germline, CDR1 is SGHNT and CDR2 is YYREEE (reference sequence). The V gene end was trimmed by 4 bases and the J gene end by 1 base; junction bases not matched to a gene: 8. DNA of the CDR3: TGTGCCAGCAGCCGAGTTTGGCGGGGGGGCACAGATACGCAGTATTTT. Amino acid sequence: CASSRVWRGGTDTQYF.

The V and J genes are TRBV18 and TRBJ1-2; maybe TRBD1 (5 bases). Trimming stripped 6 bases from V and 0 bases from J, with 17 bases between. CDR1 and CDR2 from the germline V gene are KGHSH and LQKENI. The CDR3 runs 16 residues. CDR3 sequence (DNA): TGTGCCAGCTCCTCGACAGCGGGTACCGCTAACTATGGCTACACCTTC. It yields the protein CASSSTAGTANYGYTF.

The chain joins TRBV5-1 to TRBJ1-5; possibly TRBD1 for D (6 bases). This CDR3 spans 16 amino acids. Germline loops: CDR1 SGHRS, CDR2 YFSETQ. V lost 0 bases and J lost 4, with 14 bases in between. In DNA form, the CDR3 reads TGCGCCAGCAGCTTGGGCGGGGGGCTAGGGAATCAGCCCCAGCATTTT. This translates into CASSLGGGLGNQPQHF.

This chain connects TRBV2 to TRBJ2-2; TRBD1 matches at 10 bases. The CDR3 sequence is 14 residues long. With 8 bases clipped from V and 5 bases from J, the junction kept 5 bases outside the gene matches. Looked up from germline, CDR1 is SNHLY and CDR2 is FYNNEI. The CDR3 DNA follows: TGTGCCAGCCTGGACAGGGGGAGAACCGGGGAGCTGTTTTTT. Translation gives CASLDRGRTGELFF.

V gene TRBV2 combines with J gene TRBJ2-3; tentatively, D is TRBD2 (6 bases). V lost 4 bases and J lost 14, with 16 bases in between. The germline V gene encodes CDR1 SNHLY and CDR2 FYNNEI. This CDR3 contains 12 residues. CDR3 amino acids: CASSVPPGSPYF. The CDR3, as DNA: TGTGCCAGCAGTGTTCCACCCGGGAGTCCGTATTTT.

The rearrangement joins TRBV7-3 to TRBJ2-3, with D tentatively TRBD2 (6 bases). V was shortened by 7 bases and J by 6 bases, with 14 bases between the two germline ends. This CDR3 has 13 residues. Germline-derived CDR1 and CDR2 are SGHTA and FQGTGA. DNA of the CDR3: TGTGCCAGCAACTCTCATCGGGGGGATACGCAGTATTTT. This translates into CASNSHRGDTQYF.